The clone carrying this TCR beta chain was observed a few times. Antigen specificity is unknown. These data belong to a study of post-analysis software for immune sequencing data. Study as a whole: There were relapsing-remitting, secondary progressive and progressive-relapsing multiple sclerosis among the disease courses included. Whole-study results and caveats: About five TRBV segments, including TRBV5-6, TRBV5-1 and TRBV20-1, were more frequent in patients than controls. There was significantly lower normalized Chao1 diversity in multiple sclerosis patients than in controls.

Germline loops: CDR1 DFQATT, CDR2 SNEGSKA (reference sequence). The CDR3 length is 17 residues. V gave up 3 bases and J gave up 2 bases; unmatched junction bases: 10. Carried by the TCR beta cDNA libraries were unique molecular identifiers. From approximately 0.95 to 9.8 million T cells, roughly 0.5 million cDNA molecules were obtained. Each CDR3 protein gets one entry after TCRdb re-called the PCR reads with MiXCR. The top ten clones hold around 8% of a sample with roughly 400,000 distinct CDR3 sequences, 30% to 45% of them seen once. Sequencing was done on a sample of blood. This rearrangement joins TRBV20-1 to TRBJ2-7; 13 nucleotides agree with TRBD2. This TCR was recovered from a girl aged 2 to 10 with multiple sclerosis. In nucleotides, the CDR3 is TGCAGTGCTAGCCGGACTAGCGGGAGTAATCGTCCCTACGAGCAGTACTTC. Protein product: CSASRTSGSNRPYEQYF.